What follows describes a single TCR beta chain. The entry originates in a study of blood T cell repertoires in COVID-19. On the study more broadly: Acute and convalescent COVID-19 specimens originated in the United States, Italy and Spain. T cells, B-cell-depleted T cells, or PBMCs provided the cDNA or gDNA that served as material.

Germline V gene lookup returns CDR1 KGHSH and CDR2 LQKENI. V was clipped by 1 base and J by 5 bases; unmatched bases: 8. This CDR3 contains 15 residues. As handled by the study authors: Using reference gene primer amplification, nucleated cell counts were estimated. Data came from immunoSEQ multiplex PCR; TCRdb stores just in-frame clones and leaves some out. V and J calls and clone size are given by that table; D and trimming were obtained from the DNA. The sample includes 16,000 or so clones, around 86% of them seen just once. J is TRBJ2-7 and V is TRBV18; the match to TRBD1 covers 7 bases. The TCR sequence derives from a human donor in a cohort sampled during active COVID-19. The specimen sequenced was peripheral blood. In nucleotides, the CDR3 is TGTGCCAGCTCACCACGAGACAGGGATATGGACGAGCAGTACTTC. It codes for CASSPRDRDMDEQYF.